The 21 T cell receptor beta chains below were found in one sample sequenced in a study of T-cell memory formation after mild COVID-19. In TCRdb, the 5' RACE reads were re-called with MiXCR into one record per CDR3 protein. Of some 150,000 distinct CDR3 sequences detected, around 5.8% appear once; the ten largest clones hold approximately 2.2%. Sequencing input: PBMCs or a T cell subset sorted from them (not recorded which). The receptors were gathered from an adult woman who had mild COVID-19 (a few samples of this study predate the infection). Cell type and time point are not known.

This clonotype occurred a few times. The rearrangement joins TRBV6-2 or TRBV6-3 to TRBJ2-1, with a weak D call TRBD2 (5 bases). The CDR3 spans 18 residues. The germline V gene encodes CDR1 MNHEY and CDR2 SVGEGT. Trimming removed 6 bases from V and 5 bases from J, with 26 bases in between. The CDR3 DNA reads TGTGCCAGCAGAGACGACTTGAGGGAGTCTTCGTTAAACAATGAGCAGTTCTTC. This sequence encodes CASRDDLRESSLNNEQFF.

This clonotype was counted ten times or more. The chain is built from TRBV12-3 or TRBV12-4 and TRBJ2-1, with 9 bases aligning to TRBD1. Losses at the gene ends were 5 bases for V and 10 bases for J; bases not matched to a gene: 3. The CDR3 is 12 residues long. CDR3 bases: TGTGCCAGCAGTACAGGGGGCCCCGAGCAGTTCTTC. Encoded protein: CASSTGGPEQFF.

This clonotype showed up just a few times. The V and J genes are TRBV27 and TRBJ2-6, with 8 bases identical to TRBD1. Trimming at V came to 1 base and at J to 1 base, leaving 6 bases not matched to a gene. The germline gives CDR1 MNHEY, CDR2 SMNVEV (reference sequence). This CDR3 region has 18 residues. CDR3 sequence: CASSLFGQGSSGANVLTF. In nucleotides, the CDR3 is TGTGCCAGCAGTTTATTCGGACAGGGCTCTTCTGGGGCCAACGTCCTGACTTTC. The variable domain in full, with the rest retrieved from reference TRBV27 and TRBJ2-6, is EAQVTQNPRYLITVTGKKLTVTCSQNMNHEYMSWYRQDPGLGLRQIYYSMNVEVTDKGDVPEGYKVSRKEKRNFPLILESPSPNQTSLYFCASSLFGQGSSGANVLTFGAGSRLTVL.

The chain uses TRBV27 and TRBJ1-2; 8 bases are a match to TRBD1. The CDR3 totals 16 residues. Germline V gene lookup returns CDR1 MNHEY and CDR2 SMNVEV (reference sequence). The junction had 8 bases not matched to a gene; V was cut back by 5 bases and J by 0 bases. The chain's CDR3 is CASSEGQALANYGYTF. The DNA of the CDR3 is TGTGCCAGCAGTGAGGGACAGGCCCTAGCTAACTATGGCTACACCTTC.

Ten or more counts support this clonotype. V and J are TRBV3-1 and TRBJ2-1; possibly TRBD2 for D (5 bases). This CDR3 has 16 residues. In germline, CDR1 is LGHDT, CDR2 YNNKEL (reference sequence). V lost 3 bases, J lost 0 bases, and 12 bases lay in between. CDR3 sequence (DNA): TGTGCCAGCAGCCATCGCGGGTTTAGCTCCTACAATGAGCAGTTCTTC. It specifies CASSHRGFSSYNEQFF.

This clonotype was counted ten times or more. The rearrangement joins TRBV5-1 to TRBJ1-3; no reliable D call. Trimming shortened V by 4 bases and J by 0 bases, and 14 bases separated the two germline ends. Germline V gives CDR1 SGHRS, CDR2 YFSETQ. The CDR3 spans 16 residues. The CDR3 DNA sequence: TGCGCCAGCAGCCCTGGCCCAAGCCGCTCTGGAAACACCATATATTTT. Protein sequence: CASSPGPSRSGNTIYF.

At least ten counts were recorded for this clonotype. The rearrangement uses TRBV5-1 and TRBJ2-3; tentative D call: TRBD1 (6 bases). V shed 7 bases and J shed 3 bases, with 12 bases lying between them. Looked up from germline, CDR1 is SGHRS and CDR2 is YFSETQ. The CDR3 is made up of 13 amino acids. The CDR3 sequence: CASARGFTDTQYF. The DNA for the CDR3 is TGCGCCAGCGCGAGGGGGTTTACAGATACGCAGTATTTT.

This clonotype was counted many times. CDR3 bases: TGTGCCACCAGTGATCCCTTAGGGGGGGGTCGCGCAGATACGCAGTATTTT. It yields the protein CATSDPLGGGRADTQYF. The gene calls are TRBV24-1 and TRBJ2-3; a weak D match, TRBD2 (7 bases). Trimming removed 3 bases from V and 4 bases from J, with 19 bases in between. In germline, CDR1 is KGHDR, CDR2 SFDVKD. The CDR3 runs to 17 residues.

This clonotype was found a few times. The gene calls are TRBV14 and TRBJ2-3; 7 nucleotides align to TRBD2. Germline V gene sequence: CDR1 SGHDN, CDR2 FVKESK. This CDR3 has 15 amino acids. V lost 8 bases and J lost 5; bases outside the gene matches: 13. CDR3 coding DNA: TGTGCCAGCGCGCCAACAATTCGCGGGAGAGATACGCAGTATTTT. Its protein is CASAPTIRGRDTQYF.

V is TRBV11-1 and J is TRBJ1-2; 8 bases map to TRBD1. V dropped 5 bases and J dropped 0; count of bases not matched to a gene: 8. Germline-derived CDR1 and CDR2 are SGHAT and FQDESV (reference sequence). The CDR3 runs to 16 residues. The CDR3, as DNA: TGTGCCAGCAGCCGCTCAACAGGGGGGACTAACTATGGCTACACCTTC. This codes for CASSRSTGGTNYGYTF.

The rearrangement joins TRBV9 to TRBJ2-1, with D perhaps TRBD2 (7 bases). This CDR3 comprises 15 residues. Germline CDR1 SGDLS, CDR2 YYNGEE. V dropped 4 bases and J dropped 10 bases, with 21 bases sitting between them. The CDR3 region has the DNA TGTGCCAGCAGCCTCTCAGAGGGGGGGCCTAGGGAGCAGTTCTTC. Its protein is CASSLSEGGPREQFF.

This clonotype was found many times. The chain combines TRBV12-3 or TRBV12-4 with TRBJ1-6; 7 nucleotides match TRBD1. V gave up 3 bases and J gave up 7 bases; unmatched junction bases: 6. This CDR3 comprises 15 residues. The CDR3, as DNA: TGTGCCAGCAGTTTGGGACAGACCCTAAATTCACCCCTCCACTTT. It translates to CASSLGQTLNSPLHF.

A few counts support this clonotype. The chain combines TRBV7-9 with TRBJ2-7; 10 bases match TRBD1. In germline, CDR1 is SEHNR, CDR2 FQNEAQ (reference sequence). The CDR3 runs to 15 residues. The V gene end was trimmed by 5 bases and the J gene end by 7 bases; junction bases not matched to a gene: 11. The CDR3 protein is CASSDLGTGAGEQYF. The DNA of the CDR3 is TGTGCCAGCAGCGACCTTGGGACAGGGGCTGGAGAGCAGTACTTC.

This clonotype was seen many times. The genes are TRBV12-3 or TRBV12-4 and TRBJ2-2; 9 bases are a match to TRBD2. V gave up 5 bases and J gave up 2 bases; unmatched junction bases: 3. This CDR3 region has 15 residues. The CDR3 loop is CASSPGLANTGELFF. In nucleotides, the CDR3 is TGTGCCAGCAGTCCGGGACTAGCTAACACCGGGGAGCTGTTTTTT.

This clonotype was detected only a few times. The chain has TRBV29-1 and TRBJ2-5, with 8 bases lining up with TRBD2. Germline loops: CDR1 SQVTM, CDR2 ANQGSEA. The CDR3 runs 13 residues. The V segment lost 4 bases and the J segment 3 bases; nucleotides outside the gene matches: 4. The CDR3 protein is CSVVGGAKETQYF. The DNA of the CDR3 is TGCAGCGTTGTCGGGGGGGCAAAAGAGACCCAGTACTTC.

In regard to this clonotype: A much larger clone differs from this one at a single base, so this may be a read error. The chain has TRBV7-2 and TRBJ1-1, with TRBD1 matching 7 bases. Germline CDR1 reads SGHTA; CDR2 reads FQGNSA. The CDR3 loop spans 15 amino acids. Trimming cost V 6 bases and J 0 bases; bases outside gene matches: 7. The CDR3 is CASRPRGGLNTEAFF. CDR3 coding DNA: TGTGCCAGCAGGCCACGAGGGGGCTTGAACACTGAAGCTTTCTTT.

This clonotype was counted between two and nine times. Compared with germline, one end of the junction differs, possibly owing to a read error. The chain combines TRBV7-7 with TRBJ2-3, with D maybe TRBD2 (6 bases). CDR3 length equals 15 residues. CDR1 and CDR2 (germline): SSHAT, FNYEAQ (reference sequence). CDR3 residues: CASSSGLSSTDTQYF. DNA of the CDR3: TGTGCTAGCAGCTCGGGACTTTCGAGCACAGATACGCAGTATTTT.

With regard to this clonotype: One end of the junction is discordant with germline, which a read error may explain. V is TRBV7-8 and J is TRBJ2-1, with D unresolved. The CDR3 has 11 amino acids. Germline loops: CDR1 SGHVS, CDR2 FQNEAQ. The CDR3 is CASSLAGGLIF. For the CDR3, the DNA is TGTGCCAGCAGCTTAGCTGGCGGTCTGATCTTC.

The genes are TRBV6-6 and TRBJ2-5; D is perhaps TRBD1 or TRBD2 (5 bases each). V lost 6 bases and J lost 4, with 12 bases in between. Germline V gene sequence: CDR1 MNHNY, CDR2 SVGAGI (reference sequence). CDR3 size: 13 residues. The CDR3 loop is CASRTGARETQYF. Here the CDR3 DNA reads TGTGCCAGCAGGACCGGGGCCCGAGAGACCCAGTACTTC.

This clonotype has a handful of counts. The genes are TRBV18 and TRBJ2-5, with a possible D match to TRBD2 (5 bases). Germline assignment: CDR1 KGHSH and CDR2 LQKENI. Trimming shortened V by 2 bases and J by 3 bases, and 13 bases separated the two germline ends. The CDR3 extends over 15 amino acids. CDR3 amino acids: CASSPNGGTEETQYF. The CDR3 bases are TGTGCCAGCTCACCAAACGGAGGTACAGAAGAGACCCAGTACTTC.

The CDR3 DNA reads as TGTGCCAGCAGCTTCAGACTATACGAGCAGTACTTC. Protein product: CASSFRLYEQYF. The rearrangement uses TRBV7-9 and TRBJ2-7; tentative D call: TRBD2 (5 bases). Trimming cost V 3 bases and J 4 bases, with 7 bases left between them. The CDR3 contains 12 residues. Germline V gene data show CDR1 as SEHNR and CDR2 as FQNEAQ (reference sequence).